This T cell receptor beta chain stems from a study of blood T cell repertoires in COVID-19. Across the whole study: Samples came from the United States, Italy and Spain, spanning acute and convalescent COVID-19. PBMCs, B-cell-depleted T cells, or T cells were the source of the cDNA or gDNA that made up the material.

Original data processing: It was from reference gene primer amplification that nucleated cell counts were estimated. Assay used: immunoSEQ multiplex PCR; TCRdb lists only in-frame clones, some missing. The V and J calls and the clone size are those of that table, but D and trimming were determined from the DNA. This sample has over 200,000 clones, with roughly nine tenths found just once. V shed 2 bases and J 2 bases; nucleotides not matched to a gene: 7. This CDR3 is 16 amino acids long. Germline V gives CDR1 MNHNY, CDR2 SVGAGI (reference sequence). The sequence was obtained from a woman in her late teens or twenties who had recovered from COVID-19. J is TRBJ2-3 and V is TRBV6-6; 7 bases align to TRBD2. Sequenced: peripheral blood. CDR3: CASSYGGREDTDTQYF. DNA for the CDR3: TGTGCCAGCAGTTACGGCGGGAGAGAGGACACAGATACGCAGTATTTT.